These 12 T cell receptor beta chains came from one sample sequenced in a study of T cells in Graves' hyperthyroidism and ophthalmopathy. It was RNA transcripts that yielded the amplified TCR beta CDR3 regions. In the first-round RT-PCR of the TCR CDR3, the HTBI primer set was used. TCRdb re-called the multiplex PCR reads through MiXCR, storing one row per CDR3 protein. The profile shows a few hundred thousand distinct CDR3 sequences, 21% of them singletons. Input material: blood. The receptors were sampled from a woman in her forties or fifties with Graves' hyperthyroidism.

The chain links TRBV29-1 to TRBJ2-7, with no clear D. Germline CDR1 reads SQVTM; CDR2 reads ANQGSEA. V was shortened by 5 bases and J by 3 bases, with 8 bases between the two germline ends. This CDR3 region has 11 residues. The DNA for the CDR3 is TGCAGCGTTTATGAGTTCTACGAGCAGTACTTC. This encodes CSVYEFYEQYF.

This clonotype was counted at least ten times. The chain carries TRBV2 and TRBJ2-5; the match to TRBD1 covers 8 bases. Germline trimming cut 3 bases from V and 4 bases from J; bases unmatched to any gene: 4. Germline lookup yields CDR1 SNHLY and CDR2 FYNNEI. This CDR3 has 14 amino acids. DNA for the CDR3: TGTGCCAGCAGTGAGGTTACAGGGGGAGAGACCCAGTACTTC. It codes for CASSEVTGGETQYF.

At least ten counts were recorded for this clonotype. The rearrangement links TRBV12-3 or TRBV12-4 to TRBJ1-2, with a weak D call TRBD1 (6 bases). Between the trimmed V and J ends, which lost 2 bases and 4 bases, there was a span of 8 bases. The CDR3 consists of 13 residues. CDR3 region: CASSLQGTYGYTF. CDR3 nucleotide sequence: TGTGCCAGCAGTTTACAGGGGACCTATGGCTACACCTTC.

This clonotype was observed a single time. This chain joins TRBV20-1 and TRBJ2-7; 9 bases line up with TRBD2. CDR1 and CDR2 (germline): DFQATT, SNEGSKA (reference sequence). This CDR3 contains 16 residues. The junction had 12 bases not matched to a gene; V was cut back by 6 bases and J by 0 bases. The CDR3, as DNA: TGCAGTGCGGCGACTAGCGGCCTTGGGGGCTCCTACGAGCAGTACTTC. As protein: CSAATSGLGGSYEQYF.

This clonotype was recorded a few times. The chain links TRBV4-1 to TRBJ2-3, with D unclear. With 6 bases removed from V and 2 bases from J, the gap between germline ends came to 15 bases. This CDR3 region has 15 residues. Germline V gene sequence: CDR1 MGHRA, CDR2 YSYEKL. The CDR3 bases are TGCGCCAGCAGTAATCAGCTAAGGTCCACAGATACGCAGTATTTT. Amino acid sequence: CASSNQLRSTDTQYF.

CDR3 residues: CASSFSPSGTGNQPQHF. Written as DNA, the CDR3 is TGTGCCAGCAGCTTTTCTCCCTCCGGGACAGGGAATCAGCCCCAGCATTTT. The chain uses TRBV5-8 and TRBJ1-5; TRBD1 matches 9 bases. Trimming cost V 2 bases and J 4 bases; bases outside gene matches: 10. The CDR3 covers 17 residues. Germline V gene sequence: CDR1 SGHTS, CDR2 YDEGEE.

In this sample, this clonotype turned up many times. The DNA for the CDR3 is TGTGCCAGCCCGGCCCCAAACACCGGGGAGCTGTTTTTT. It encodes CASPAPNTGELFF. This sequence joins TRBV28 and TRBJ2-2; the D is unclear. V was shortened by 8 bases and J by 2 bases, with 9 bases between the two germline ends. The CDR3 contains 13 residues. Germline V gene lookup returns CDR1 MDHEN and CDR2 SYDVKM. The variable domain in full, with the rest retrieved from reference TRBV28 and TRBJ2-2, is DVKVTQSSRYLVKRTGEKVFLECVQDMDHENMFWYRQDPGLGLRLIYFSYDVKMKEKGDIPEGYSVSREKKERFSLILESASTNQTSMYLCASPAPNTGELFFGEGSRLTVL.

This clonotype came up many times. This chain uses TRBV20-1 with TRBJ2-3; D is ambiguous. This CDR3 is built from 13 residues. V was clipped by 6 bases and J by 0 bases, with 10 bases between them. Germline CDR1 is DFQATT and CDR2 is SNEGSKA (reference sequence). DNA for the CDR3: TGCAGTGCAAGACTTCCTAGCACAGATACGCAGTATTTT. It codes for CSARLPSTDTQYF.

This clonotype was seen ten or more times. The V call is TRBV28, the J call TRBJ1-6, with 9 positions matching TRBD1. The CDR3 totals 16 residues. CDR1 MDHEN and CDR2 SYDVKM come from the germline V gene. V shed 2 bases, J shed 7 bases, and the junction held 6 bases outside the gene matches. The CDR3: CASSLRFTGGNSPLHF. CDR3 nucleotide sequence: TGTGCCAGCAGTTTACGATTTACAGGGGGCAATTCACCCCTCCACTTT.

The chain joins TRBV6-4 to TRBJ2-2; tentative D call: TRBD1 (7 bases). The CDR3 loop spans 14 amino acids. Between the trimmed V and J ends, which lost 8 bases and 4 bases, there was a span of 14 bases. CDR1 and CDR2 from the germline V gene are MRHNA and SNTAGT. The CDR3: CASSGQGGTGELFF. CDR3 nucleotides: TGTGCCAGCTCAGGCCAGGGGGGCACCGGGGAGCTGTTTTTT.

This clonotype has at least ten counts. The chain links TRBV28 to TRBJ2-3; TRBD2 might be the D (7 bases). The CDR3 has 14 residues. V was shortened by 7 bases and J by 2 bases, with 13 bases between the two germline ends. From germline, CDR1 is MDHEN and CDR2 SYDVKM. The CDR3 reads CASMEGGATDTQYF. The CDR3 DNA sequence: TGTGCCAGCATGGAGGGGGGGGCCACAGATACGCAGTATTTT.

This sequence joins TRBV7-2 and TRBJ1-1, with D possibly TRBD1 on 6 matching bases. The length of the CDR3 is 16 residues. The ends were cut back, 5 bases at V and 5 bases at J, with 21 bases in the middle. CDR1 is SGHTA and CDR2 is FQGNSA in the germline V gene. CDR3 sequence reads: CASSHSFGGRRTEAFF. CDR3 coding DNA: TGTGCCAGCAGCCACAGCTTCGGGGGGCGCCGAACTGAAGCTTTCTTT. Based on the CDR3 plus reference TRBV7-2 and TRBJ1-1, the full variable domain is GAGVSQSPSNKVTEKGKDVELRCDPISGHTALYWYRQSLGQGLEFLIYFQGNSAPDKSGLPSDRFSAERTGGSVSTLTIQRTQQEDSAVYLCASSHSFGGRRTEAFFGQGTRLTVV.